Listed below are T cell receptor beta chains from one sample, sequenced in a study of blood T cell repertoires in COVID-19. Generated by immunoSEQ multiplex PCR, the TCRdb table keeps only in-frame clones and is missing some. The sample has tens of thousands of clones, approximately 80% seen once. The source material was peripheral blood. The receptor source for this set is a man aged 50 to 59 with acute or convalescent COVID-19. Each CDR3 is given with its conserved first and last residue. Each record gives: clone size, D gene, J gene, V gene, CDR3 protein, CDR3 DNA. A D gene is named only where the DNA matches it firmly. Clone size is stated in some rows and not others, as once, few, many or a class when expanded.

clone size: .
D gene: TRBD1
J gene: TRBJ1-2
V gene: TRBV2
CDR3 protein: CASTQQGQAANYGYTF
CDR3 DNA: TGTGCCAGCACCCAACAGGGGCAGGCAGCTAACTATGGCTACACCTTC

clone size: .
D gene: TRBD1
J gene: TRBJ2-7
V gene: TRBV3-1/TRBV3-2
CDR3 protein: CASSLRQGADEQYF
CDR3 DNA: TGTGCCAGCAGCCTACGACAGGGGGCGGACGAGCAGTACTTC

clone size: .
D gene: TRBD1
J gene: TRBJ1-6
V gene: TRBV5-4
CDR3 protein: CASSWDSPSSYNSPLHF
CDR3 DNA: TGTGCCAGCAGCTGGGACAGCCCGAGCTCCTATAATTCACCCCTCCACTTT

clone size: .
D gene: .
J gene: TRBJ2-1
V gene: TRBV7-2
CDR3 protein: CASSLGAGIHNEQFF
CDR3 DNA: TGTGCCAGCAGCTTAGGGGCAGGGATCCACAATGAGCAGTTCTTC

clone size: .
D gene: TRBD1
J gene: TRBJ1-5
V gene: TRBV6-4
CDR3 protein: CASSRQGAADSNQPQHF
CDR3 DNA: TGTGCCAGCTCTCGACAGGGAGCAGCCGATAGCAATCAGCCCCAGCATTTT

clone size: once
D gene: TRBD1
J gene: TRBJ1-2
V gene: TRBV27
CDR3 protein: CASSLFGQGDNYGYTF
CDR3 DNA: TGTGCCAGCAGTTTATTCGGACAGGGCGATAACTATGGCTACACCTTC

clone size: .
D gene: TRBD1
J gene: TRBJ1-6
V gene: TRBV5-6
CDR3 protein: CASSGRDRSGSYNSPLHF
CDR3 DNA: TGTGCCAGCAGCGGCCGGGACAGGTCCGGCTCCTATAATTCACCCCTCCACTTT

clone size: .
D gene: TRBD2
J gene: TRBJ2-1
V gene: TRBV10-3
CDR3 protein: CATTWEGPNEQFF
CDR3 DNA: TGTGCCACGACGTGGGAGGGGCCCAATGAGCAGTTCTTC

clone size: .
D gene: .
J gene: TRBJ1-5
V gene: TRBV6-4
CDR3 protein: CASSVHSDRSNQPQHF
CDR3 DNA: TGTGCCAGCAGCGTTCACTCTGATCGTAGCAATCAGCCCCAGCATTTT

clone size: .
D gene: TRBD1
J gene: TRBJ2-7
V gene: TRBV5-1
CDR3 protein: CASSAGTAKGEQYF
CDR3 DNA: TGCGCCAGCAGCGCAGGGACAGCCAAGGGCGAGCAGTACTTC

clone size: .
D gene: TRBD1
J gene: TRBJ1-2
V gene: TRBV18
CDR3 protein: CASSFSGQDGYTF
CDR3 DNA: TGTGCCAGCTCATTTTCGGGACAGGATGGCTACACCTTC

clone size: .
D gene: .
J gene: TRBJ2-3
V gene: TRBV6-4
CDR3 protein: CASSETGYTDTQYF
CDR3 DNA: TGTGCCAGCAGTGAGACAGGTTACACAGATACGCAGTATTTT

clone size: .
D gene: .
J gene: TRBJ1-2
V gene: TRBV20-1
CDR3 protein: CSASRGQIGRTF
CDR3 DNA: TGCAGTGCTAGTAGAGGCCAGATCGGTCGAACCTTC

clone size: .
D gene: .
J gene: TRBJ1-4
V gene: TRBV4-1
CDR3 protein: CASSQDPGVGEKLFF
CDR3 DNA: TGCGCCAGCAGCCAAGATCCAGGGGTTGGTGAAAAACTGTTTTTT

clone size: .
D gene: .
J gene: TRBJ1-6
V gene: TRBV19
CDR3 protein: CASQAYNSPLHF
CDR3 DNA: TGTGCCAGCCAGGCGTATAATTCACCCCTCCACTTT

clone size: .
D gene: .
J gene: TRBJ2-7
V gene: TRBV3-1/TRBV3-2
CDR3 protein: CASSHSPTSSRYEQYF
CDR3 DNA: TGTGCCAGCAGCCATAGCCCCACTAGCTCCCGGTACGAGCAGTACTTC

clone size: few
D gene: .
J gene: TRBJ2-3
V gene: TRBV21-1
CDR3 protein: CASSNRLATGGEGPDTQYF
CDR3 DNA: TGTGCCAGCAGCAATCGGCTGGCGACAGGGGGCGAGGGCCCAGATACGCAGTATTTT

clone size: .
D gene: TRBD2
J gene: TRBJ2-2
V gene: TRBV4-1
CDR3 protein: CASSQSHGTSGRAKLTGELFF
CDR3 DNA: TGCGCCAGCAGCCAAAGCCACGGGACTAGCGGGAGGGCCAAGCTCACCGGGGAGCTGTTTTTT

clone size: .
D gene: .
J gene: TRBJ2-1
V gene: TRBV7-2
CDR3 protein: CASSLRAVFGPYNEQFF
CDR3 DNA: TGTGCCAGCAGCTTAAGAGCGGTTTTCGGCCCCTACAATGAGCAGTTCTTC

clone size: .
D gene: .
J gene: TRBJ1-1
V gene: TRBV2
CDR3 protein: CASTLRAEAFF
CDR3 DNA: TGTGCCAGCACCTTGAGGGCTGAAGCTTTCTTT

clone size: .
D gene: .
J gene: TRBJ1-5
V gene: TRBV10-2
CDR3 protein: CASSDRVGDQPQHF
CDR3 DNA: TGCGCCAGCAGTGACCGGGTAGGCGATCAGCCCCAGCATTTT

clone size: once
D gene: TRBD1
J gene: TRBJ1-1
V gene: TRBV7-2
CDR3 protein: CASSSGQTLNTEAFF
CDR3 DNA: TGTGCCAGCAGCTCGGGACAGACCTTGAACACTGAAGCTTTCTTT

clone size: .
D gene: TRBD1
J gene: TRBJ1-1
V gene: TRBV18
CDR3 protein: CASSPGTGNTEAFF
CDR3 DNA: TGTGCCAGCTCACCCGGGACAGGGAACACTGAAGCTTTCTTT

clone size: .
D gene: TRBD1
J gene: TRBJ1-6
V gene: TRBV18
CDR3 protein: CASSPTGEGSPLHF
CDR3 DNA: TGTGCCAGCTCACCGACAGGGGAGGGGTCACCCCTCCACTTT

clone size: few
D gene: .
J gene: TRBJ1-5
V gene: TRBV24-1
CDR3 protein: CATSDVGPYQPQHF
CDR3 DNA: TGTGCCACCAGTGATGTGGGGCCCTATCAGCCCCAGCATTTT

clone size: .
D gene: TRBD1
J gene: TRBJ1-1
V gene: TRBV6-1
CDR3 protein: CASSYDRVGTEAFF
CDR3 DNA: TGTGCCAGCAGTTATGACAGGGTTGGGACTGAAGCTTTCTTT

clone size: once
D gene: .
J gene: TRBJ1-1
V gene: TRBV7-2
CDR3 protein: CASSLGGSGTEAFF
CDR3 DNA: TGTGCCAGCAGCTTAGGGGGTTCGGGGACTGAAGCTTTCTTT

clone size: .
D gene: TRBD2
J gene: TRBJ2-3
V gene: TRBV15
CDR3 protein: CATSSERAGLTQYF
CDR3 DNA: TGTGCCACCAGCAGTGAGAGAGCGGGGCTAACGCAGTATTTT

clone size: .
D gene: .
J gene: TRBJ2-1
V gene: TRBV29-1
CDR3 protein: CSAGAGNEQFF
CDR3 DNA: TGCAGCGCCGGAGCTGGCAATGAGCAGTTCTTC

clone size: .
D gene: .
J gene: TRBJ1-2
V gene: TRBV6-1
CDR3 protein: CASSEGGAGVGGYTF
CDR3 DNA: TGTGCCAGCAGTGAAGGTGGAGCGGGGGTCGGCGGCTACACCTTC

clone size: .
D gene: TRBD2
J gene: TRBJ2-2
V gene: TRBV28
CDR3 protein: CASRERGNTGELFF
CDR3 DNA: TGTGCCAGCAGGGAGCGGGGGAACACCGGGGAGCTGTTTTTT

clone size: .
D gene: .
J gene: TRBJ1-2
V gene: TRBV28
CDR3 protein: CASSFRGGYGYTF
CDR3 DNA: TGTGCCAGCAGTTTTCGCGGGGGCTACGGCTACACCTTC

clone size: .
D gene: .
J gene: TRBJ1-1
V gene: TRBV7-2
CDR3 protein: CASSLDRDTEAFF
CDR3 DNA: TGTGCCAGCAGCTTAGACAGGGACACTGAAGCTTTCTTT

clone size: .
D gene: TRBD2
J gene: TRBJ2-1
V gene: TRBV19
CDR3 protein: CASSLPGTSVKNEQFF
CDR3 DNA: TGTGCCAGTAGTCTCCCCGGGACTAGCGTGAAGAATGAGCAGTTCTTC

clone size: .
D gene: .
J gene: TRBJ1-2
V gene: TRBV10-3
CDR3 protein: CAISAAGANYGYTF
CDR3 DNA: TGTGCCATCAGTGCGGCGGGAGCTAACTATGGCTACACCTTC

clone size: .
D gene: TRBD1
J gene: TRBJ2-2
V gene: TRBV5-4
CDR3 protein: CAIPPGTGDTGELFF
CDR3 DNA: TGTGCCATCCCGCCCGGGACAGGGGACACCGGGGAGCTGTTTTTT

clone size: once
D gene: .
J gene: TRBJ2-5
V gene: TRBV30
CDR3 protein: CAWSLYPGETQYF
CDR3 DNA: TGTGCCTGGAGTCTGTACCCCGGAGAGACCCAGTACTTC

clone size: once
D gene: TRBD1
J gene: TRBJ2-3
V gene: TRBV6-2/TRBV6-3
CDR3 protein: CASSYPKAGGHPDTQYF
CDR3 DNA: TGTGCCAGCAGTTACCCCAAGGCAGGGGGCCATCCAGATACGCAGTATTTT

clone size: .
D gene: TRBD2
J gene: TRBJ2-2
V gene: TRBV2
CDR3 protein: CASSSGGFTGELFF
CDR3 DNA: TGTGCCAGCAGCTCGGGGGGTTTCACCGGGGAGCTGTTTTTT

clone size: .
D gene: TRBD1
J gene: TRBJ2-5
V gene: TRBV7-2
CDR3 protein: CASSRRTGPETQYF
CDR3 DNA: TGTGCCAGCAGCCGGAGGACAGGGCCTGAGACCCAGTACTTC

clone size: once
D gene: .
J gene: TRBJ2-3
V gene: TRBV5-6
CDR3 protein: CASSSADTQYF
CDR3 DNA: TGTGCCAGCAGCTCGGCAGATACGCAGTATTTT

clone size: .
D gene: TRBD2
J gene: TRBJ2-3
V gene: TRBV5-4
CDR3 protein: CASSRRTGGGLAGVGDTQYF
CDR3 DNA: TGTGCCAGCAGCCGCCGCACAGGGGGAGGACTAGCGGGAGTAGGAGATACGCAGTATTTT

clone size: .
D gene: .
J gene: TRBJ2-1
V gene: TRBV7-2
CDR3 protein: CASSLVGSGYNEQFF
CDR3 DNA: TGTGCCAGCAGCTTAGTCGGCAGCGGGTACAATGAGCAGTTCTTC

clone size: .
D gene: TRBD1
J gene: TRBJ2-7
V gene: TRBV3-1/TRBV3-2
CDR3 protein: CASSQPGQVPYEQYF
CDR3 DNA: TGTGCCAGCAGCCAACCGGGACAGGTCCCTTACGAGCAGTACTTC

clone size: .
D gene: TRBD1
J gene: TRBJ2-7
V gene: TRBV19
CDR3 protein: CASSRQGVGSYEQYF
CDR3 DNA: TGTGCCAGTAGTAGACAGGGAGTCGGCTCCTACGAGCAGTACTTC

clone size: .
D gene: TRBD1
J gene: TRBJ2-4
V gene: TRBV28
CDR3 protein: CASSTGGTDIQYF
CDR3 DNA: TGTGCCAGCTCTACAGGGGGCACAGACATTCAGTACTTC

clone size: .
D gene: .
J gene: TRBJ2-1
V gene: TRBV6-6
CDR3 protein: CASKTGSDEQFF
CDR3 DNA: TGTGCCAGCAAAACAGGGTCAGATGAGCAGTTCTTC

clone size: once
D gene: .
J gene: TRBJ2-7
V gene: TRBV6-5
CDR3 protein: CASSYSGLYEQYF
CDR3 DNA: TGTGCCAGCAGTTACTCAGGACTATACGAGCAGTACTTC

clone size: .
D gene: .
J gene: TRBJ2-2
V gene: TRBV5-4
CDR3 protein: CASTQVGNTGELFF
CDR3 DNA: TGTGCCAGCACCCAAGTCGGGAATACCGGGGAGCTGTTTTTT